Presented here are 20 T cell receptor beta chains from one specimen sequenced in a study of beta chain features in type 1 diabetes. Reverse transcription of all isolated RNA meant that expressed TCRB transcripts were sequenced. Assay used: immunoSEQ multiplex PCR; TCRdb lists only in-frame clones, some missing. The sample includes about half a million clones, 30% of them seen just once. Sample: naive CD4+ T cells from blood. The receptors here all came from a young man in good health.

The CDR3 DNA reads TGTGCCAGCAGCCAAGTGAGCGGGACTAGCAGCTATGAGCAGTTCTTC. Protein: CASSQVSGTSSYEQFF. The chain employs TRBV4-2 and TRBJ2-1, with 9 bases lining up with TRBD2. J lost 8 bases, V lost 1 base, and 9 bases had no gene match. Germline CDR1 reads LGHNA; CDR2 reads YNFKEQ. CDR3 length: 16 residues.

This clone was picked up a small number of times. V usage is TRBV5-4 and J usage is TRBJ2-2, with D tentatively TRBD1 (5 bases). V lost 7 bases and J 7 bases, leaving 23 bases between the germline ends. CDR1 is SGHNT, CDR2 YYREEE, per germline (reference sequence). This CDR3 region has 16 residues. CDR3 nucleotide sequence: TGTGCCAGCGCCCCCCAGGGAAGGGGTGCAAGCGGGGAGCTGTTTTTT. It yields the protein CASAPQGRGASGELFF.

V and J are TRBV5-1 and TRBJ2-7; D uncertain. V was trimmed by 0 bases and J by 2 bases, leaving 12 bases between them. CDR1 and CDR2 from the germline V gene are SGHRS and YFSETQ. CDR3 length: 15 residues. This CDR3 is CASSLGQLVPYEQYF. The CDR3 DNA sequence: TGCGCCAGCAGCTTGGGGCAGCTTGTCCCCTACGAGCAGTACTTC.

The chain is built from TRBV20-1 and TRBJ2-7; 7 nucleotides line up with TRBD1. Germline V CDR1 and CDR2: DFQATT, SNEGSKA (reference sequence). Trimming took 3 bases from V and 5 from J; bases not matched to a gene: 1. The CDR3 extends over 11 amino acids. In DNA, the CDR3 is TGCAGTGCTAGTGACAGGGACGAGCAGTACTTC. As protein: CSASDRDEQYF.

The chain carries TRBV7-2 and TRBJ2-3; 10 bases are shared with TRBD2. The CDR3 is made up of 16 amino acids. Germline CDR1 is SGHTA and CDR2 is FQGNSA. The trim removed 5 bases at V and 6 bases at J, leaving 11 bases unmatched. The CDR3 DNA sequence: TGTGCCAGCAGCCTCCGAGCGGGAGGGCCGGCGGATACGCAGTATTTT. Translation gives CASSLRAGGPADTQYF. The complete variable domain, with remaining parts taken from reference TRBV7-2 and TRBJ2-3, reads GAGVSQSPSNKVTEKGKDVELRCDPISGHTALYWYRQSLGQGLEFLIYFQGNSAPDKSGLPSDRFSAERTGGSVSTLTIQRTQQEDSAVYLCASSLRAGGPADTQYFGPGTRLTVL.

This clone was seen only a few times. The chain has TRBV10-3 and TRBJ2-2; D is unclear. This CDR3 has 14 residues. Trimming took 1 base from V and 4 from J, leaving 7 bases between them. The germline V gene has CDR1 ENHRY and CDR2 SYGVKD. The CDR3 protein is CAISEWLVTGELFF. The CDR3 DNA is TGTGCCATCAGTGAGTGGCTAGTCACCGGGGAGCTGTTTTTT.

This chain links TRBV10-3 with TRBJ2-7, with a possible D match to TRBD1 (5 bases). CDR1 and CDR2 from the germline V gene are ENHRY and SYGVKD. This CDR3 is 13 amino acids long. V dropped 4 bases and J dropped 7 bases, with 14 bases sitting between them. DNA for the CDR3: TGTGCCATCAGTGGTGTCCAGGGCTGGGAGCAGTACTTC. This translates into CAISGVQGWEQYF.

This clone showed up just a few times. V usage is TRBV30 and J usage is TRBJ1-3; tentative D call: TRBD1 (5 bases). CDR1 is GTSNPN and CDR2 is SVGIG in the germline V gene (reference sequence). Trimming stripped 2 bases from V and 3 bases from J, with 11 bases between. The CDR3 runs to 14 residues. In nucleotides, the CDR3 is TGTGCCTGGAGTAAGGGGAGTCTTGGAAACACCATATATTTT. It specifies CAWSKGSLGNTIYF.

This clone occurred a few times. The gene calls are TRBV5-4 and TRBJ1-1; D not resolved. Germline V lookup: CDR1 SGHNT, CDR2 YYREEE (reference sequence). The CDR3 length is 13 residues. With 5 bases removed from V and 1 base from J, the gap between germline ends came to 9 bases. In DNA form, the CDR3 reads TGTGCCAGCAGTTTTGACACGAACACTGAAGCTTTCTTT. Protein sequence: CASSFDTNTEAFF.

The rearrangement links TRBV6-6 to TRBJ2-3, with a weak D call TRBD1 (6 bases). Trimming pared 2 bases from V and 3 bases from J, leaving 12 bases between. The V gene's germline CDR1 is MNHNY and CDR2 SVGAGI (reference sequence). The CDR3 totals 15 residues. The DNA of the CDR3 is TGTGCCAGCAGTTACCAACCAGGGGTGACAGATACGCAGTATTTT. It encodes CASSYQPGVTDTQYF.

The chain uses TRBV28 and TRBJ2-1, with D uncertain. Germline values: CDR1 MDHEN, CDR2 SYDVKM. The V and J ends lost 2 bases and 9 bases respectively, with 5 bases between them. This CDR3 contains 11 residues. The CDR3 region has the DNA TGTGCCAGCAGTTTAGCCGGTGAGCAGTTCTTC. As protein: CASSLAGEQFF.

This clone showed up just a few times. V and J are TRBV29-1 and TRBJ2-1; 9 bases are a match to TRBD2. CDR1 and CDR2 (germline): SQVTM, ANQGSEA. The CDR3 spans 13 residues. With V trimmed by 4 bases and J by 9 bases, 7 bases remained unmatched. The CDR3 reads CSVASSGAGEQFF. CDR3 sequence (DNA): TGCAGCGTTGCATCTAGCGGGGCCGGTGAGCAGTTCTTC.

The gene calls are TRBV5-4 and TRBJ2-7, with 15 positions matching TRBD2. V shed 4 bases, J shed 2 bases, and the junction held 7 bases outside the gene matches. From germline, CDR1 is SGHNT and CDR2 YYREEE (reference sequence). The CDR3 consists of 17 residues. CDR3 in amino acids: CASSPYGLAGGPYEQYF. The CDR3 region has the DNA TGTGCCAGCAGCCCGTATGGACTAGCGGGAGGGCCCTACGAGCAGTACTTC.

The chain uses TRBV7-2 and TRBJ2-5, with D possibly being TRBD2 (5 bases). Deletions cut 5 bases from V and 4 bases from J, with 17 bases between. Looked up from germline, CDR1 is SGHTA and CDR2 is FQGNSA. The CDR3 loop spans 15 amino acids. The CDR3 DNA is TGTGCCAGCAGCGATCCGGGGAGAGGCCGAGAGACCCAGTACTTC. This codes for CASSDPGRGRETQYF.

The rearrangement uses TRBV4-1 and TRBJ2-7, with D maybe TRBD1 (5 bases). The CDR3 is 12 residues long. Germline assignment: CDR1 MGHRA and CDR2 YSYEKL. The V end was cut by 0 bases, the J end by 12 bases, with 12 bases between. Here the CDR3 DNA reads TGCGCCAGCAGCCAAGACAAGGGGCTAAGGTACTTC. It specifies CASSQDKGLRYF.

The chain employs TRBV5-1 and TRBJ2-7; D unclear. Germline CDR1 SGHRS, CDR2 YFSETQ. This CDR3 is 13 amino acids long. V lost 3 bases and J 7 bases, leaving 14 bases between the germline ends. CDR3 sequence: CASSSLPGAEQYF. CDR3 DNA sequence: TGCGCCAGCAGCTCACTACCCGGTGCGGAGCAGTACTTC. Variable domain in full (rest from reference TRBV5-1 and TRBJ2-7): KAGVTQTPRYLIKTRGQQVTLSCSPISGHRSVSWYQQTPGQGLQFLFEYFSETQRNKGNFPGRFSGRQFSNSRSEMNVSTLELGDSALYLCASSSLPGAEQYFGPGTRLTVT.

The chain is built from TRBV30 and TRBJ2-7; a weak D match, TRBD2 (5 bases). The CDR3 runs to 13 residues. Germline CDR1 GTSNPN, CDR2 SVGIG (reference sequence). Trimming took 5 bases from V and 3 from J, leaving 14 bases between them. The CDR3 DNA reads TGTGCCTGGGCCTTTGGAGGCCTCTACGAGCAGTACTTC. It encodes CAWAFGGLYEQYF.

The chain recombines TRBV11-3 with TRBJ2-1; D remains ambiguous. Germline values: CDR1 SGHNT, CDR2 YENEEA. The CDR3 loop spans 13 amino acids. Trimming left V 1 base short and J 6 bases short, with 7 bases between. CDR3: CASSLGVANEQFF. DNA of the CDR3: TGTGCCAGCAGCTTAGGGGTAGCCAATGAGCAGTTCTTC.

The CDR3 loop is CASIWSGANVLTF. In DNA, the CDR3 is TGTGCCAGCATTTGGTCTGGGGCCAACGTCCTGACTTTC. This chain connects TRBV6-1 to TRBJ2-6, with D hard to call. Per germline, CDR1 MNHNS and CDR2 SASEGT. The ends were cut back, 7 bases at V and 1 base at J, with 5 bases in the middle. The CDR3 contains 13 residues.

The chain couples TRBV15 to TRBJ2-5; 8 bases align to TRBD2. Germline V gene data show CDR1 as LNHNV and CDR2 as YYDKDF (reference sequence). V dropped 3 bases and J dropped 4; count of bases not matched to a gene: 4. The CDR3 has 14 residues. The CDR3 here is CATSSGRGRETQYF. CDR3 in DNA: TGTGCCACCAGCAGCGGGAGGGGGAGAGAGACCCAGTACTTC.